This TCR beta chain appears in the sequencing data of a study of shared clonotypes between healthy human individuals. All participating donors were Caucasian adults from Nashville, Tennessee. The deep-level immunoSEQ assay was used. Some clones are missing from TCRdb's copy, which holds only in-frame ones; the method was immunoSEQ multiplex PCR. This table holds about 2.3 million clones, roughly 90% found once. Overall study results and limits: It was only blood that was sampled, and tissue repertoires likely differ. Rarefaction indicated that sorted-subset sequencing remained incomplete although depth was large.

Worth noting for this clone: Its specificity is not known.

The CDR3 is 16 amino acids. With V trimmed by 4 bases and J by 2 bases, 7 bases remained unmatched. CDR1 is SGHDT, CDR2 YYEEEE, per germline. Sequences were obtained from naive CD4+ T cells from PBMCs. Indicated subset: CD45RA+ positively selected. V usage is TRBV5-6 and J usage is TRBJ2-5, with 11 bases identical to TRBD2. The receptor was derived from a man aged 18 to 29 in good health. Some clones in this sample may be carry-over from other donors' samples. The CDR3 DNA reads TGTGCCAGCAGCGGGGGGACTAGCGGAAAACAAGAGACCCAGTACTTC. Amino acids: CASSGGTSGKQETQYF.